Reported below is one TCR beta chain. These data belong to a study of blood T cell repertoires in COVID-19. Overall study: T cells, B-cell-depleted T cells, or PBMCs provided the cDNA or gDNA that served as material.

J was trimmed by 7 bases and V by 1 base; bases with no gene match: 6. Germline lookup yields CDR1 SGHNT and CDR2 YENEEA. CDR3 length equals 16 residues. Original methodology: Reference gene primer amplification yielded estimated nucleated cell counts. Using immunoSEQ multiplex PCR, the repertoire was profiled, and TCRdb retains in-frame clones only, with some absent. V, J and clone size are taken as reported in that table, and D and trimming were inferred from the DNA itself. The table lists roughly 100,000 clones, roughly 82% of them singletons. Sequencing was done on a sample of peripheral blood. This TCR was sampled from a human donor in a cohort sampled during active COVID-19. The J gene is TRBJ2-1, the V gene TRBV11-3, with 11 bases that match TRBD2. CDR3: CASSLGSLAGVNEQFF. The CDR3 DNA is TGTGCCAGCAGCTTAGGGTCACTAGCGGGGGTGAATGAGCAGTTCTTC.